These 10 T cell receptor beta chains were sequenced from one sample in a study of long-term antiretroviral therapy in people with HIV. An immunoSEQ assay, version v3.0, was performed at survey level. Produced via immunoSEQ multiplex PCR; TCRdb's table is partial and in-frame only. Of 30,000 to 40,000 clones listed, 65% to 90% were seen once; the top ten hold around 5%. Specimen: unsorted PBMCs, collected 1.5 years after starting antiretroviral therapy. The receptors come from a man aged 18 to 35 with HIV.

This clone has a handful of counts. The chain couples TRBV5-1 to TRBJ2-2; D not certain. The CDR3 totals 14 residues. V shed 0 bases and J shed 3 bases, with 6 bases lying between them. The germline CDR1 and CDR2 sequences are SGHRS and YFSETQ. CDR3 region: CASSLELYTGELFF. The CDR3, as DNA: TGCGCCAGCAGCTTGGAGCTTTACACCGGGGAGCTGTTTTTT. Full variable domain (missing parts from reference TRBV5-1 and TRBJ2-2): KAGVTQTPRYLIKTRGQQVTLSCSPISGHRSVSWYQQTPGQGLQFLFEYFSETQRNKGNFPGRFSGRQFSNSRSEMNVSTLELGDSALYLCASSLELYTGELFFGEGSRLTVL.

The chain couples TRBV30 to TRBJ1-1; TRBD1 might be the D (5 bases). Trimming removed 4 bases from V and 4 bases from J, with 10 bases in between. Germline V gives CDR1 GTSNPN, CDR2 SVGIG (reference sequence). This CDR3 spans 12 amino acids. Here the CDR3 DNA reads TGTGCCTGGATAATAGGGGTCACTGAAGCTTTCTTT. Protein product: CAWIIGVTEAFF.

The chain is built from TRBV7-2 and TRBJ1-1; D unresolved. V was pared by 5 bases and J by 1 base, with 8 bases between. From germline, CDR1 is SGHTA and CDR2 FQGNSA. This CDR3 spans 13 amino acids. DNA for the CDR3: TGTGCCAGCAGCCCAAGGACGAACACTGAAGCTTTCTTT. Protein: CASSPRTNTEAFF.

This clone appeared a few times. The chain employs TRBV7-8 and TRBJ2-7; 12 bases align to TRBD1. In germline, CDR1 is SGHVS, CDR2 FQNEAQ. The CDR3 totals 15 residues. The junction had 4 bases not matched to a gene; V was cut back by 3 bases and J by 4 bases. CDR3 bases: TGTGCCAGCAGCTTGGGGACAGGGGGCCTATACGAGCAGTACTTC. This codes for CASSLGTGGLYEQYF.

This clone is a singleton in its sample. CDR3 in amino acids: CASSLPLTGNEEQFF. DNA of the CDR3: TGTGCCAGCAGCTTACCCTTGACAGGGAACGAGGAGCAGTTCTTC. V is TRBV7-9 and J is TRBJ2-1; TRBD1 agrees at 7 bases. V was clipped by 2 bases and J by 10 bases; unmatched bases: 11. The CDR3 totals 15 residues. Germline values: CDR1 SEHNR, CDR2 FQNEAQ (reference sequence).

This clone was recorded only once. The V gene is TRBV5-1, the J gene TRBJ2-3; 8 nucleotides agree with TRBD1. CDR1 and CDR2 (germline): SGHRS, YFSETQ. V lost 4 bases and J lost 5; bases outside the gene matches: 9. CDR3 size: 15 residues. This CDR3 is CASSLISDRGDTQYF. The CDR3 bases are TGCGCCAGCAGCCTTATTAGTGACAGGGGAGATACGCAGTATTTT.

V and J are TRBV4-1 and TRBJ1-1; D is unclear. In germline, CDR1 is MGHRA, CDR2 YSYEKL. The V and J ends lost 5 bases and 1 base respectively, with 11 bases between them. There are 14 residues in the CDR3. The CDR3 reads CASSGRTQNTEAFF. The CDR3 DNA reads as TGCGCCAGCAGCGGCAGGACCCAGAACACTGAAGCTTTCTTT.

The rearrangement links TRBV7-2 to TRBJ2-7; D is possibly TRBD1 or TRBD2 (5 bases each). Looked up from germline, CDR1 is SGHTA and CDR2 is FQGNSA. The CDR3 has 14 residues. Between the trimmed V and J ends, which lost 7 bases and 6 bases, there was a span of 19 bases. The CDR3 nucleotides are TGTGCCAGCATATCGGGGCTAGAATGGGGCGAGCAGTACTTC. It specifies CASISGLEWGEQYF.

This clone has more than one count but fewer than ten. CDR3 nucleotides: TGTGCCAGCAGCTTAAAGCAGCCCCAGCATTTT. Its translation: CASSLKQPQHF. This rearrangement joins TRBV7-3 to TRBJ1-5; D call uncertain. Trimming took off 1 base at V and 7 bases at J, with 2 bases between the two ends. CDR1 and CDR2 (germline): SGHTA, FQGTGA. The CDR3 extends over 11 amino acids.

The V and J genes are TRBV27 and TRBJ2-2; D not resolved. The V gene's germline CDR1 is MNHEY and CDR2 SMNVEV (reference sequence). The CDR3 totals 14 residues. With 6 bases removed from V and 4 bases from J, the gap between germline ends came to 12 bases. CDR3 nucleotides: TGTGCCAGCAGCCCATCGACTGCCACCGGGGAGCTGTTTTTT. Encoded protein: CASSPSTATGELFF.